A selection of T cell receptor beta chains follows, all from one sample in a study of post-analysis software for immune sequencing data. One entry per CDR3 protein, called by TCRdb with MiXCR from the PCR reads. This sample has about 540,000 distinct CDR3 sequences; approximately 31% occur once, and the top ten carry roughly 6%. Material for sequencing was blood. Source of these receptors: a girl aged 2 to 17 with multiple sclerosis. Each CDR3 is given with its conserved first and last residue. Each record gives: J gene, clone size, D gene, CDR3 length, V gene, CDR3 protein, CDR3 DNA. D genes are given only for firm matches. Clone size is stated in some rows and not others, as once, few, many or a class when expanded.

>TRBJ2-1|-|TRBD1|17|TRBV6-2/TRBV6-3
CASSPRDRGVSYNEQFF
TGTGCCAGCAGCCCTCGAGACAGGGGGGTTTCCTACAATGAGCAGTTCTTC
>TRBJ2-7|-|-|13|TRBV14
CASRRTAAYEQYF
TGTGCCAGCCGCCGGACAGCCGCCTACGAGCAGTACTTC
>TRBJ2-5|-|-|15|TRBV4-1
CASSQVTVVHETQYF
TGCGCCAGCAGCCAAGTTACGGTAGTGCATGAGACCCAGTACTTC
>TRBJ2-2|-|-|15|TRBV7-9
CASSFEKERPGELFF
TGTGCCAGCAGCTTTGAGAAGGAGCGTCCCGGGGAGCTGTTTTTT
>TRBJ1-1|once|TRBD1|15|TRBV29-1
CSVLPGQSMNTEAFF
TGCAGCGTTTTACCGGGACAGAGTATGAACACTGAAGCTTTCTTT
>TRBJ1-1|-|TRBD1|14|TRBV6-1
CANQRQGRNTEAFF
TGTGCCAACCAAAGACAGGGGAGGAACACTGAAGCTTTCTTT
>TRBJ2-6|-|TRBD1|17|TRBV7-9
CASRGGQLSSGANVLTF
TGTGCCAGCAGAGGGGGACAGCTTAGCTCTGGGGCCAACGTCCTGACTTTC
>TRBJ2-6|-|TRBD2|19|TRBV6-5
CASSYPGGTPYPEANVLTF
TGTGCCAGCAGTTACCCGGGGGGGACCCCCTACCCTGAGGCCAACGTCCTGACTTTC
>TRBJ2-3|-|-|12|TRBV29-1
CSAGKQGDTQYF
TGCAGCGCCGGCAAACAGGGAGATACGCAGTATTTT
>TRBJ1-5|-|-|15|TRBV28
CASSLYRDGNQPQHF
TGTGCCAGCAGTTTATACAGAGATGGCAATCAGCCCCAGCATTTT
>TRBJ2-3|few|TRBD2|16|TRBV7-2
CASSLGGLAGTDTQYF
TGTGCCAGCAGCTTAGGAGGGCTAGCGGGGACAGATACGCAGTATTTT
>TRBJ1-6|-|-|12|TRBV6-5
CASSYGGKALHF
TGTGCCAGCAGTTACGGGGGAAAGGCCCTCCACTTT
>TRBJ1-6|-|-|15|TRBV5-4
CASSRGGLGDSPLHF
TGTGCCAGCAGCCGTGGGGGGCTGGGGGATTCACCCCTCCACTTT
>TRBJ2-1|-|-|15|TRBV9
CASSVALDWFNEQFF
TGTGCCAGCAGCGTAGCCTTGGACTGGTTCAATGAGCAGTTCTTC
>TRBJ2-1|few|-|13|TRBV2
CASSTRPHNEQFF
TGTGCCAGCAGTACTAGACCCCACAATGAGCAGTTCTTC
>TRBJ2-4|few|-|11|TRBV7-2
CASSLLGSQYF
TGTGCCAGCAGCTTGTTAGGGAGCCAGTACTTC
>TRBJ2-3|few|TRBD1|14|TRBV20-1
CSAETGYGTGTQYF
TGCAGTGCTGAGACAGGGTACGGCACAGGTACGCAGTATTTT
>TRBJ2-4|-|-|14|TRBV15
CATSREFGQNIQYF
TGTGCCACCAGCAGAGAGTTCGGCCAAAACATTCAGTACTTC
>TRBJ1-1|once|TRBD1|15|TRBV7-9
CASSPNTGGDTEAFF
TGTGCCAGCAGCCCAAACACAGGGGGGGACACTGAAGCTTTCTTT
>TRBJ1-1|-|-|15|TRBV4-1
CASTGVIRSHTEAFF
TGCGCCAGCACAGGGGTTATCAGGTCGCACACTGAAGCTTTCTTT
>TRBJ2-1|few|-|14|TRBV28
CASPPSSSYNEQFF
TGTGCCAGCCCGCCATCTTCCTCCTACAATGAGCAGTTCTTC
>TRBJ2-1|many|-|10|TRBV29-1
CSVTANEQFF
TGCAGCGTGACGGCGAATGAGCAGTTCTTC
>TRBJ2-3|few|-|14|TRBV27
CASSSSRLIDTQYF
TGTGCCAGCAGTTCCTCCAGACTGATAGATACGCAGTATTTT
>TRBJ2-2|-|-|12|TRBV6-5
CASSTTRGELFF
TGTGCCAGCAGTACAACACGAGGGGAGCTGTTTTTT
>TRBJ2-5|-|-|15|TRBV7-2
CASSLIGSVGETQYF
TGTGCCAGCAGCTTAATAGGTTCAGTCGGGGAGACCCAGTACTTC
>TRBJ2-7|-|-|13|TRBV27
CASSLFGPPEQYF
TGTGCCAGCAGTTTATTCGGCCCTCCCGAGCAGTACTTC
>TRBJ1-2|-|TRBD1|14|TRBV6-4
CASRGDRGSYGYTF
TGTGCCAGCAGAGGGGACAGGGGTAGCTATGGCTACACCTTC
>TRBJ1-6|-|-|13|TRBV25-1
CASSVYSNSPLHF
TGTGCCAGCAGTGTTTACAGCAATTCACCCCTCCACTTT
>TRBJ2-3|few|-|20|TRBV1
CTSSPRGLAGSYYYTDTQYF
TGCACCAGCAGCCCCCGCGGCCTAGCGGGGAGTTATTACTATACAGATACGCAGTATTTT
>TRBJ2-1|-|TRBD1|18|TRBV28
CASSLLGEDRSSYNEQFF
TGTGCCAGCAGTTTATTGGGCGAGGACAGGAGCTCCTACAATGAGCAGTTCTTC
>TRBJ1-6|few|-|15|TRBV6-6
CASISVATPMLPLHF
TGTGCCAGCATTTCGGTAGCCACCCCGATGTTGCCCCTCCACTTT
>TRBJ2-1|-|TRBD2|15|TRBV5-1
CASSRTSGGGDEQFF
TGCGCCAGCAGCCGAACTAGCGGGGGCGGGGATGAGCAGTTCTTC
>TRBJ2-7|-|-|12|TRBV20-1
CSASNRGYEQYF
TGCAGTGCTAGCAACAGAGGCTACGAGCAGTACTTC
>TRBJ1-5|-|-|15|TRBV28
CASSDSGRINQPQHF
TGTGCCAGCAGCGATTCGGGACGGATCAATCAGCCCCAGCATTTT
>TRBJ2-7|-|-|16|TRBV24-1
CATSDLVGGCPYEQYF
TGTGCCACCAGTGATTTGGTTGGGGGATGCCCCTACGAGCAGTACTTC
>TRBJ2-1|few|TRBD2|14|TRBV20-1
CSAPGAGGKDEQFF
TGCAGTGCTCCGGGCGCGGGGGGGAAGGATGAGCAGTTCTTC
>TRBJ2-3|medium-sized|-|18|TRBV20-1
CSARGQSLTPPSTDTQYF
TGCAGTGCTAGAGGCCAGAGCCTGACTCCCCCATCCACAGATACGCAGTATTTT
>TRBJ2-5|-|-|18|TRBV4-1
CASSQDLGPRPKKETQYF
TGCGCCAGCAGCCAAGATTTGGGACCACGACCTAAAAAAGAGACCCAGTACTTC
>TRBJ2-3|-|TRBD1|15|TRBV6-1
CASSLTDRGTDTQYF
TGTGCCAGCAGCCTAACTGACAGGGGGACAGATACGCAGTATTTT
>TRBJ2-1|-|TRBD2|14|TRBV6-5
CANERENPYNEQFF
TGTGCCAATGAGCGGGAGAACCCCTACAATGAGCAGTTCTTC
>TRBJ2-7|-|-|15|TRBV7-2
CASSLEILEGYEQYF
TGTGCCAGCAGCTTAGAGATTCTAGAAGGCTACGAGCAGTACTTC
>TRBJ2-5|-|TRBD2|16|TRBV20-1
CSATISAGTTQETQYF
TGCAGTGCTACCATCAGTGCCGGGACTACCCAAGAGACCCAGTACTTC